What follows are 14 T cell receptor beta chains derived from one specimen sequenced in a study of blood T cell repertoires in COVID-19 (dated by TCRdb to the early 2020s). Library preparation was by the immunoSEQ multiplex PCR assay. TCRdb obtained this table from immuneACCESS and retained in-frame rearrangements with V and J assigned. These tables miss some clones; where compared with another copy, unresolved V genes account for less than half of the shortfall, and the remainder is unexplained. For this sample the table gives under 65,000 clones, of which around nine tenths were detected only once. 9.1% of the sample belongs to the ten largest clones. Sample: peripheral blood. These receptors were taken from a woman older than 75 with active COVID-19.

The CDR3 region is CASSIAGLQETQYF. Written as DNA, the CDR3 is TGTGCCAGTAGTATAGCTGGCTTACAAGAGACCCAGTACTTC. The chain uses TRBV19 and TRBJ2-5; no clear D gene. With 1 base removed from V and 2 bases from J, the gap between germline ends came to 8 bases. CDR3 length: 14 residues. Germline CDR1 is LNHDA and CDR2 is SQIVND (reference sequence).

The chain employs TRBV2 and TRBJ1-3; unclear D gene. CDR1 SNHLY and CDR2 FYNNEI come from the germline V gene. The ends were cut back, 8 bases at V and 6 bases at J, with 20 bases in the middle. The CDR3 loop spans 15 amino acids. CDR3 sequence (DNA): TGTGCCAGCCCAACCCCCTCAGGTGCCGCAAACACCATATATTTT. As protein: CASPTPSGAANTIYF.

The rearrangement links TRBV11-2 to TRBJ2-3, with 13 bases fitting TRBD2. The CDR3 sequence is 19 residues long. From germline, CDR1 is SGHAT and CDR2 FQNNGV. V was clipped by 3 bases and J by 1 base; unmatched bases: 10. The DNA for the CDR3 is TGTGCCAGCAGCTTGGTTCCCCGAACTAGCGGGAGGGGCACAGATACGCAGTATTTT. Translation: CASSLVPRTSGRGTDTQYF.

The CDR3 protein is CASSLESRGASGELFF. The CDR3 DNA follows: TGTGCCAGCAGCTTAGAGTCCAGGGGGGCCTCCGGGGAGCTGTTTTTT. The chain employs TRBV7-8 and TRBJ2-2; TRBD1 might be the D (7 bases). This CDR3 comprises 16 residues. V lost 1 base and J lost 6, with 15 bases in between. The germline CDR1 and CDR2 sequences are SGHVS and FQNEAQ.

The V call is TRBV29-1, the J call TRBJ1-2; the D is unclear. Trimming took 7 bases from V and 4 from J, leaving 16 bases between them. Germline V gene sequence: CDR1 SQVTM, CDR2 ANQGSEA. The CDR3 has 13 amino acids. In DNA form, the CDR3 reads TGCAGCGCCCGAATTTGGGCAGGCTATGGCTACACCTTC. Residues: CSARIWAGYGYTF. Looking up the rest from reference TRBV29-1 and TRBJ1-2 gives the full variable domain: SAVISQKPSRDICQRGTSLTIQCQVDSQVTMMFWYRQQPGQSLTLIATANQGSEATYESGFVIDKFPISRPNLTFSTLTVSNMSPEDSSIYLCSARIWAGYGYTFGSGTRLTVV.

V and J are TRBV4-1 and TRBJ1-4; 7 positions match TRBD1. Looked up from germline, CDR1 is MGHRA and CDR2 is YSYEKL. J gave up 7 bases and V 1 base, and 6 bases lay outside the gene matches. The CDR3 loop spans 15 amino acids. The CDR3 region has the DNA TGCGCCAGCAGCCAAGCCGGGACAGTGAGTGAAAAACTGTTTTTT. It translates to CASSQAGTVSEKLFF.

The V gene is TRBV28, the J gene TRBJ2-1; 13 bases align to TRBD2. This CDR3 has 14 amino acids. Germline CDR1 and CDR2: MDHEN and SYDVKM. The trim removed 5 bases at V and 8 bases at J, leaving 3 bases unmatched. The CDR3 DNA reads as TGTGCCAGCAGTCCGGGACTAGCGGGACATGAGCAGTTCTTC. Amino acids: CASSPGLAGHEQFF.

This clone has only one observation. J is TRBJ2-1 and V is TRBV28; tentative D call: TRBD1 (5 bases). Germline CDR1 MDHEN, CDR2 SYDVKM. The CDR3 has 13 residues. V was trimmed by 6 bases and J by 4 bases, leaving 10 bases between them. The CDR3 DNA follows: TGTGCCAGCAGCCCGGACACATACAATGAGCAGTTCTTC. It specifies CASSPDTYNEQFF.

V usage is TRBV5-1 and J usage is TRBJ2-4; 7 bases agree with TRBD2. The germline gives CDR1 SGHRS, CDR2 YFSETQ. The J segment lost 9 bases and the V segment lost 0 bases, leaving 3 bases of the junction unmatched. The CDR3 runs to 13 residues. The CDR3 loop is CASSLVPGGIQYF. CDR3 nucleotides: TGCGCCAGCAGCTTGGTACCGGGGGGCATTCAGTACTTC.

The gene calls are TRBV7-4 and TRBJ1-3; D remains unclear. The ends were cut back, 2 bases at V and 4 bases at J, with 12 bases in the middle. CDR3 size: 15 residues. Germline assignment: CDR1 SGHVT and CDR2 SQSDAQ. CDR3 amino acids: CASSLTRTQGNTIYF. The CDR3 DNA reads as TGTGCCAGCAGCTTAACCCGCACACAGGGAAACACCATATATTTT.

The J gene is TRBJ2-5, the V gene TRBV2, with 14 bases lining up with TRBD2. The CDR3 is 14 residues long. The V gene's germline CDR1 is SNHLY and CDR2 FYNNEI. V trimming: 8 bases; J trimming: 2 bases; junction bases outside the gene matches: 1. CDR3 DNA sequence: TGTGCCAGCCGACTAGCGGGAGGGCAAGAGACCCAGTACTTC. Protein sequence: CASRLAGGQETQYF.

The chain recombines TRBV24-1 with TRBJ2-3; D might be TRBD2 (5 bases). Germline CDR1 is KGHDR and CDR2 is SFDVKD. This CDR3 has 15 residues. V dropped 3 bases and J dropped 3 bases, with 12 bases sitting between them. The CDR3 is CATSDSTGITDTQYF. The CDR3 coding sequence is TGTGCCACCAGTGATAGTACGGGGATAACAGATACGCAGTATTTT.

V usage is TRBV7-9 and J usage is TRBJ1-3; D is perhaps TRBD1 (6 bases). This CDR3 is built from 16 residues. Germline V gene lookup returns CDR1 SEHNR and CDR2 FQNEAQ (reference sequence). V dropped 5 bases and J dropped 0 bases, with 14 bases sitting between them. The CDR3 loop is CASSPSQGSSGNTIYF. The CDR3 DNA is TGTGCCAGCAGCCCGAGTCAGGGGAGCTCTGGAAACACCATATATTTT.

This chain connects TRBV27 to TRBJ2-3; 8 bases fit TRBD1. The CDR3 length is 16 residues. Germline V CDR1 and CDR2: MNHEY, SMNVEV (reference sequence). The trim removed 4 bases at V and 1 base at J, leaving 7 bases unmatched. CDR3 sequence: CASSSLTGVGTDTQYF. In DNA form, the CDR3 reads TGTGCCAGCAGTTCCTTGACAGGGGTTGGCACAGATACGCAGTATTTT.